These 22 T cell receptor beta chains originate from one sample sequenced in a study of T cells expressing NK-cell markers. TCRdb re-called the 5' RACE reads and shows each CDR3 protein once, DNA omitted. The table for this sample gives about 150,000 distinct CDR3 sequences. The sequencing sample was made of blood T cells: a sorted CD56 or NKG2C T cell subset, CD4+ or CD8+ T cells, or bulk PBMC T cells (not recorded which). These receptors came from a woman between 50 and 59 years old in good health.

V usage is TRBV5-5 and J usage is TRBJ2-1; TCRdb's assignment of TRBD2 cannot be checked, as there is no DNA. This CDR3 contains 15 residues. Germline loops: CDR1 SGHKS, CDR2 YYEKEE (reference sequence). CDR3 loop: CASSSGGRTLNEQFF.

This clonotype counts as medium-sized by frequency. This chain links TRBV20-1 with TRBJ1-1; the D call of TRBD1 rests on TCRdb alone, since no DNA is present to check it. CDR1 is DFQATT, CDR2 SNEGSKA, per germline (reference sequence). The CDR3 contains 16 residues. This CDR3 is CSARRGTGELNTEAFF.

This chain connects TRBV5-1 to TRBJ2-1; lacking DNA, the TRBD1 call made by TCRdb goes unchecked. CDR3 length equals 14 residues. Germline CDR1 reads SGHRS; CDR2 reads YFSETQ. The chain's CDR3 is CASSPAGAYNEQFF.

This rearrangement joins TRBV19 to TRBJ2-7. The CDR3 spans 15 residues. The germline V gene encodes CDR1 LNHDA and CDR2 SQIVND (reference sequence). The CDR3 sequence is CASSILTERPYEQYF.

J is TRBJ2-1 and V is TRBV5-1. The germline V gene has CDR1 SGHRS and CDR2 YFSETQ. This CDR3 comprises 13 residues. CDR3 amino acids: CASSLGPPNEQFF.

CDR3 residues: CASRWAYDQETQYF. The chain is built from TRBV7-9 and TRBJ2-5; TCRdb's D call, TRBD1, is unchecked because there is no DNA. This CDR3 has 14 residues. Germline-derived CDR1 and CDR2 are SEHNR and FQNEAQ (reference sequence).

The chain recombines TRBV6-6 with TRBJ2-7; there is no DNA to check the TCRdb D call of TRBD1. Germline V gives CDR1 MNHNY, CDR2 SVGAGI (reference sequence). The CDR3 extends over 15 amino acids. The CDR3: CASSHARTGSIEQYF.

The gene calls are TRBV19 and TRBJ2-1; TCRdb outputs TRBD2, but without DNA this stays unchecked. The CDR3 runs 15 residues. Germline lookup yields CDR1 LNHDA and CDR2 SQIVND (reference sequence). The CDR3 loop reads CASSIGSSGSDEQFF.

J is TRBJ2-1 and V is TRBV12-3 or TRBV12-4; the D call of TRBD2 rests on TCRdb alone, since no DNA is present to check it. There are 16 residues in the CDR3. The chain's CDR3 is CASRITPGLGRYEQFF.

The chain carries TRBV12-3 or TRBV12-4 and TRBJ2-7. The CDR3 has 12 amino acids. The CDR3 loop is CASSSSYYEQYF.

The chain carries TRBV6-5 and TRBJ2-2; TCRdb's D call, TRBD2, is unchecked because there is no DNA. Per the germline V gene, CDR1 is MNHEY and CDR2 is SVGAGI. The CDR3 runs 14 residues. CDR3 amino acids: CASSASGRAGELFF.

This rearrangement joins TRBV7-9 to TRBJ2-7; lacking DNA, the TRBD1 call made by TCRdb goes unchecked. There are 13 residues in the CDR3. Germline lookup yields CDR1 SEHNR and CDR2 FQNEAQ (reference sequence). CDR3 protein: CASSPPEAYEQYF.

The rearrangement uses TRBV20-1 and TRBJ1-5. From germline, CDR1 is DFQATT and CDR2 SNEGSKA (reference sequence). The CDR3 length is 15 residues. CDR3 amino acids: CSASEGIKVTQPQHF.

The V gene is TRBV12-3 or TRBV12-4, the J gene TRBJ1-2; TCRdb outputs TRBD1, but without DNA this stays unchecked. The CDR3 extends over 14 amino acids. CDR3 amino acids: CASSTGTGGSGYTF.

This chain joins TRBV12-3 or TRBV12-4 and TRBJ2-1; the D gene TCRdb calls, TRBD2, cannot be checked with no DNA. This CDR3 region has 14 residues. CDR3 sequence reads: CASSMGLAFNEQFF.

This chain uses TRBV29-1 with TRBJ1-2; TCRdb lists TRBD1, though no DNA is available to test this call. CDR3 length: 14 residues. Germline loops: CDR1 SQVTM, CDR2 ANQGSEA. The CDR3 loop reads CSVEDRGVFSGYTF.

V gene TRBV7-2 combines with J gene TRBJ2-3; TCRdb's D call, TRBD2, is unchecked because there is no DNA. Germline CDR1 SGHTA, CDR2 FQGNSA. The length of the CDR3 is 14 residues. CDR3: CASSGRLAGDTQYF.

The rearrangement joins TRBV7-9 to TRBJ2-7; as DNA is missing, the TRBD1 call by TCRdb cannot be tested. There are 14 residues in the CDR3. The germline CDR1 and CDR2 sequences are SEHNR and FQNEAQ (reference sequence). The CDR3 spells CASSSRQGVYEQYF.

The V gene is TRBV19, the J gene TRBJ2-5; TCRdb's assignment of TRBD1 cannot be checked, as there is no DNA. This CDR3 spans 14 amino acids. Germline-derived CDR1 and CDR2 are LNHDA and SQIVND (reference sequence). CDR3: CASSLDRDQETQYF.

The V call is TRBV11-2, the J call TRBJ2-1; lacking DNA, the TRBD2 call made by TCRdb goes unchecked. Looked up from germline, CDR1 is SGHAT and CDR2 is FQNNGV. The CDR3 sequence is 18 residues long. CDR3 in amino acids: CASSSNLWTSSTYNEQFF.

The chain recombines TRBV7-9 with TRBJ2-1; TCRdb returns TRBD1, unconfirmable since there is no DNA. Germline V lookup: CDR1 SEHNR, CDR2 FQNEAQ (reference sequence). This CDR3 is built from 20 residues. This CDR3 is CASSSNTQWTPLFSYNEQFF.

The chain recombines TRBV7-9 with TRBJ2-1; TCRdb names TRBD1, which stays unverified in the absence of DNA. The germline CDR1 and CDR2 sequences are SEHNR and FQNEAQ (reference sequence). The CDR3 extends over 15 amino acids. This CDR3 is CASSYGTGDRNEQFF. Supplemented by reference TRBV7-9 and TRBJ2-1, the full variable domain reads DTGVSQNPRHKITKRGQNVTFRCDPISEHNRLYWYRQTLGQGPEFLTYFQNEAQLEKSRLLSDRFSAERPKGSFSTLEIQRTEQGDSAMYLCASSYGTGDRNEQFFGPGTRLTVL.